What follows are 26 T cell receptor beta chains derived from one specimen sequenced in a study of blood T cell repertoires in COVID-19. Sequencing used immunoSEQ multiplex PCR; TCRdb keeps in-frame clones, though not all of them. The table has some 64,000 clones, roughly three quarters seen once. Sequencing input: peripheral blood. Receptors originate from a woman aged 60-75 years with acute or convalescent COVID-19.

V gene TRBV5-1 combines with J gene TRBJ2-7; TRBD1 matches 7 bases. This CDR3 spans 13 amino acids. With V trimmed by 5 bases and J by 1 base, 3 bases remained unmatched. Germline loops: CDR1 SGHRS, CDR2 YFSETQ. The CDR3 DNA is TGCGCCAGCAGGGTGGGACAGTCCTACGAGCAGTACTTC. It specifies CASRVGQSYEQYF.

The chain uses TRBV20-1 and TRBJ1-1; no clear D. This CDR3 has 10 amino acids. The germline CDR1 and CDR2 sequences are DFQATT and SNEGSKA (reference sequence). The ends were cut back, 0 bases at V and 10 bases at J, with 6 bases in the middle. CDR3 sequence: CSARDIGAFF. CDR3 in DNA: TGCAGTGCTAGAGATATCGGAGCTTTCTTT.

The rearrangement links TRBV3-1 (or the pseudogene TRBV3-2) to TRBJ2-4; 8 nucleotides match TRBD1. In germline, CDR1 is LGHDT, CDR2 YNNKEL (reference sequence). The V segment lost 5 bases and the J segment 1 base; nucleotides outside the gene matches: 4. The CDR3 covers 15 residues. The CDR3 region is CASSSGGSAKNIQYF. The CDR3 DNA follows: TGTGCCAGCAGCTCAGGGGGCTCGGCCAAAAACATTCAGTACTTC.

The V and J genes are TRBV6-1 and TRBJ2-7; a weak D match, TRBD1 (5 bases). From germline, CDR1 is MNHNS and CDR2 SASEGT. This CDR3 has 15 amino acids. With 1 base removed from V and 6 bases from J, the gap between germline ends came to 16 bases. CDR3 in DNA: TGTGCCAGCAGTGAAGTGGCAGGGTCCCTGGGCGAGCAGTACTTC. This sequence encodes CASSEVAGSLGEQYF.

The chain is built from TRBV6-1 and TRBJ1-5, with D tentatively TRBD1 (6 bases). The CDR3 loop spans 14 amino acids. Trimming pared 0 bases from V and 5 bases from J, leaving 8 bases between. From germline, CDR1 is MNHNS and CDR2 SASEGT. CDR3 bases: TGTGCCAGCAGTGAAGCAGGGGGTTATCAGCCCCAGCATTTT. It yields the protein CASSEAGGYQPQHF.

This rearrangement joins TRBV6-5 to TRBJ2-4; TRBD1 matches 7 bases. Germline V gene sequence: CDR1 MNHEY, CDR2 SVGAGI. Trimming cost V 8 bases and J 9 bases; bases outside gene matches: 7. The CDR3 consists of 12 residues. For the CDR3, the DNA is TGTGCCAGCGGAACAGAGGGGGCCATTCAGTACTTC. It translates to CASGTEGAIQYF.

The gene calls are TRBV6-5 and TRBJ1-1; the D is unclear. Germline lookup yields CDR1 MNHEY and CDR2 SVGAGI. The CDR3 sequence is 14 residues long. Trimming cost V 11 bases and J 0 bases, with 16 bases left between them. For the CDR3, the DNA is TGTGCCTCCGATTTAAGGAGAATGAACACTGAAGCTTTCTTT. Its protein is CASDLRRMNTEAFF.

This chain connects TRBV2 to TRBJ2-1; TRBD1 matches at 12 bases. The V segment lost 8 bases and the J segment 10 bases; nucleotides outside the gene matches: 9. This CDR3 comprises 14 residues. Germline CDR1 is SNHLY and CDR2 is FYNNEI. The DNA for the CDR3 is TGTGCCAGCCGAGGGACAGGGGGCGTCGGGGAGCAGTTCTTC. Its protein is CASRGTGGVGEQFF.

The chain combines TRBV5-4 with TRBJ2-3, with D possibly TRBD2 on 7 matching bases. The CDR3 consists of 15 residues. The V and J ends lost 1 base and 4 bases respectively, with 13 bases between them. Germline values: CDR1 SGHNT, CDR2 YYREEE (reference sequence). In nucleotides, the CDR3 is TGTGCCAGCAGCTTGCGGGGGGCTAGGGCAGATACGCAGTATTTT. It is translated as CASSLRGARADTQYF.

This sequence joins TRBV6-5 and TRBJ2-7; 10 bases align to TRBD1. The V gene end was trimmed by 2 bases and the J gene end by 5 bases; junction bases not matched to a gene: 3. CDR1 is MNHEY, CDR2 SVGAGI, per germline. CDR3 length: 14 amino acids. This CDR3 reads CASSYGGTGDEQYF. The CDR3 DNA reads as TGTGCCAGCAGTTACGGGGGGACAGGGGACGAGCAGTACTTC.

The V and J genes are TRBV5-1 and TRBJ2-3; D might be TRBD1 (5 bases). This CDR3 spans 15 amino acids. CDR1 and CDR2 from the germline V gene are SGHRS and YFSETQ. Trimming pared 7 bases from V and 2 bases from J, leaving 17 bases between. CDR3: CASGLDRMHTDTQYF. In nucleotides, the CDR3 is TGCGCCAGCGGCCTTGACAGAATGCACACAGATACGCAGTATTTT.

The chain has TRBV19 and TRBJ2-3, with 7 nucleotides matching TRBD2. After removal of 6 bases from V and 3 bases from J, the junction contained 6 bases not matched to a gene. The CDR3 totals 14 residues. Germline V gives CDR1 LNHDA, CDR2 SQIVND (reference sequence). This chain's CDR3 is CASRDPGLTDTQYF. The CDR3 region has the DNA TGTGCCAGTAGGGACCCGGGACTAACAGATACGCAGTATTTT. The full variable domain, completed using reference TRBV19 and TRBJ2-3, is DGGITQSPKYLFRKEGQNVTLSCEQNLNHDAMYWYRQDPGQGLRLIYYSQIVNDFQKGDIAEGYSVSREKKESFPLTVTSAQKNPTAFYLCASRDPGLTDTQYFGPGTRLTVL.

The chain carries TRBV27 and TRBJ2-4; 7 bases line up with TRBD1. This CDR3 contains 18 residues. Trimming removed 5 bases from V and 1 base from J; junction bases left unmatched: 14. CDR1 and CDR2 (germline): MNHEY, SMNVEV (reference sequence). Here the CDR3 DNA reads TGTGCCAGCAGTCCCATGACAGGGACACAGGATGCCAAAAACATTCAGTACTTC. It codes for CASSPMTGTQDAKNIQYF.

The chain combines TRBV3-1 (or the pseudogene TRBV3-2) with TRBJ2-5, with a possible D match to TRBD1 (5 bases). Deletions cut 2 bases from V and 1 base from J, with 8 bases between. This CDR3 spans 14 amino acids. CDR1 and CDR2 from the germline V gene are LGHDT and YNNKEL (reference sequence). The CDR3 DNA is TGTGCCAGCAGCCAATGGGGCCTCCAAGAGACCCAGTACTTC. It translates to CASSQWGLQETQYF.

This clone was picked up one time. This chain links TRBV28 with TRBJ1-6; no firm D call. Per the germline V gene, CDR1 is MDHEN and CDR2 is SYDVKM. This CDR3 region has 15 residues. V dropped 1 base and J dropped 7 bases, with 11 bases sitting between them. This CDR3 reads CASSLYAGKNSPLHF. The CDR3 nucleotides read TGTGCCAGCAGTTTATATGCAGGAAAAAATTCACCCCTCCACTTT.

Only one count was recorded for this clone. This chain links TRBV2 with TRBJ1-5; 10 bases match TRBD1. Germline assignment: CDR1 SNHLY and CDR2 FYNNEI. The CDR3 is 15 amino acids. V dropped 5 bases and J dropped 9; count of bases not matched to a gene: 10. The CDR3 loop reads CASSQWTGGRLPQHF. CDR3 DNA: TGTGCCAGCAGTCAATGGACAGGGGGAAGACTGCCCCAGCATTTT.

This sequence joins TRBV30 and TRBJ1-4; TRBD1 agrees at 8 bases. Trimming at V came to 2 bases and at J to 6 bases, leaving 5 bases not matched to a gene. Per germline, CDR1 GTSNPN and CDR2 SVGIG (reference sequence). The CDR3 is 14 amino acids. DNA of the CDR3: TGTGCCTGGAGTATCCAGGGGGCGTATGAAAAACTGTTTTTT. Protein sequence: CAWSIQGAYEKLFF.

The gene calls are TRBV5-1 and TRBJ2-1, with D possibly being TRBD2 (6 bases). Germline CDR1 is SGHRS and CDR2 is YFSETQ. Deletions cut 4 bases from V and 5 bases from J, with 13 bases between. The CDR3 is made up of 14 amino acids. CDR3 DNA: TGCGCCAGCAGCAGAGGAGGGACGGACAATGAGCAGTTCTTC. Its translation: CASSRGGTDNEQFF. Together with reference TRBV5-1 and TRBJ2-1, the CDR3 gives the full variable domain: KAGVTQTPRYLIKTRGQQVTLSCSPISGHRSVSWYQQTPGQGLQFLFEYFSETQRNKGNFPGRFSGRQFSNSRSEMNVSTLELGDSALYLCASSRGGTDNEQFFGPGTRLTVL.

The genes are TRBV5-8 and TRBJ2-3; maybe TRBD2 (7 bases). V shed 2 bases and J shed 1 base, with 11 bases lying between them. CDR1 SGHTS and CDR2 YDEGEE come from the germline V gene. The CDR3 consists of 15 residues. CDR3 region: CASSFRGGGTDTQYF. Here the CDR3 DNA reads TGTGCCAGCAGCTTTCGAGGGGGGGGCACAGATACGCAGTATTTT.

The chain has TRBV25-1 and TRBJ1-6; 7 positions match TRBD1. Germline V gives CDR1 MGHDK, CDR2 SYGVNS. V shed 3 bases and J 4 bases; nucleotides not matched to a gene: 6. The CDR3 consists of 16 residues. CDR3 nucleotides: TGTGCCAGCAGTGATTCCGGGACAGTTTATAATTCACCCCTCCACTTT. It yields the protein CASSDSGTVYNSPLHF. The whole variable domain, remainder taken from reference TRBV25-1 and TRBJ1-6, is EADIYQTPRYLVIGTGKKITLECSQTMGHDKMYWYQQDPGMELHLIHYSYGVNSTEKGDLSSESTVSRIRTEHFPLTLESARPSHTSQYLCASSDSGTVYNSPLHFGNGTRLTVT.

A few counts support this clone. The V call is TRBV30, the J call TRBJ1-2, with D possibly TRBD1 on 6 matching bases. Germline V CDR1 and CDR2: GTSNPN, SVGIG (reference sequence). CDR3 size: 11 residues. Deletions cut 5 bases from V and 7 bases from J, with 11 bases between. CDR3 sequence (DNA): TGTGCCTGGGCCGTGACAGGTGGCTACACCTTC. This encodes CAWAVTGGYTF.

CDR3 loop: CASSQGQLSGNTIYF. The CDR3 coding sequence is TGTGCCAGCAGCCAAGGACAGCTCTCTGGAAACACCATATATTTT. This chain links TRBV3-1 (or the pseudogene TRBV3-2) with TRBJ1-3; D might be TRBD1 (5 bases). The V gene lost 1 base and the J gene lost 0 bases, with 7 bases spanning the gap. The CDR3 extends over 15 amino acids. Per the germline V gene, CDR1 is LGHDT and CDR2 is YNNKEL (reference sequence).

This clone was picked up one time. The chain has TRBV7-2 and TRBJ1-4; D is unclear. Germline V gives CDR1 SGHTA, CDR2 FQGNSA. Deletions cut 6 bases from V and 0 bases from J, with 8 bases between. The CDR3 extends over 14 amino acids. The CDR3 nucleotides are TGTGCCAGCAGTTTTACAACAACTAATGAAAAACTGTTTTTT. Residues: CASSFTTTNEKLFF.

This clone came up a few times. The CDR3 bases are TGCGCCAGCAGCCAAGATCGAAGGGCCAGGGCTGGAAACACCATATATTTT. This encodes CASSQDRRARAGNTIYF. This chain links TRBV4-3 with TRBJ1-3, with D possibly being TRBD1 (5 bases). The CDR3 is made up of 17 amino acids. CDR1 LGHNA and CDR2 YSLEER come from the germline V gene. Trimming pared 0 bases from V and 2 bases from J, leaving 14 bases between.

The rearrangement links TRBV9 to TRBJ2-5; D remains ambiguous. With 3 bases removed from V and 5 bases from J, the gap between germline ends came to 11 bases. CDR3 size: 13 residues. Germline CDR1 reads SGDLS; CDR2 reads YYNGEE. The CDR3 nucleotides are TGTGCCAGCAGCGCCCTAAATTGGGAGACCCAGTACTTC. This codes for CASSALNWETQYF.

The chain recombines TRBV19 with TRBJ2-3; TRBD2 matches at 9 bases. The ends lost 1 base at V and 0 bases at J; junction bases unmatched: 11. Germline V gene lookup returns CDR1 LNHDA and CDR2 SQIVND (reference sequence). The CDR3 loop spans 19 amino acids. CDR3 sequence: CASSIGGRAARGSTDTQYF. For the CDR3, the DNA is TGTGCCAGTAGTATAGGCGGGAGGGCGGCCAGGGGGAGCACAGATACGCAGTATTTT.